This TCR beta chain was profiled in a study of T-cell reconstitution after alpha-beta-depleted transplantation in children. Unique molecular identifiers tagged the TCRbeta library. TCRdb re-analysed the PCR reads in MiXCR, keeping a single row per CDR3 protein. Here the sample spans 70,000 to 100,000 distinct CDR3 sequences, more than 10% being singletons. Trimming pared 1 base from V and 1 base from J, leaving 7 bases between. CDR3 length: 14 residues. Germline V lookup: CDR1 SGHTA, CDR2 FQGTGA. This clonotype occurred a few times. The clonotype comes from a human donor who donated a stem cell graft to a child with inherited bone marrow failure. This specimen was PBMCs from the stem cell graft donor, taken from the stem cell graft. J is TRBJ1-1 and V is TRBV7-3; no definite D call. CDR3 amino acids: CASSLRQENTEAFF. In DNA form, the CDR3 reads TGTGCCAGCAGCTTAAGGCAGGAGAACACTGAAGCTTTCTTT.